This entry lists 8 T cell receptor beta chains sequenced from one sample in a study of CD8+CD57+ T cells in acquired aplastic anemia. Individuals selected for sequencing had exhibited CD8+CD57+ cell expansion on flow cytometry. Both TCR beta VDJ combination and CDR3 sequence profiling were carried out. Genomic DNA was the template for this profiling. TCRdb processed the reads anew with MiXCR; each CDR3 protein has one entry. The sample contains some 150,000 distinct CDR3 sequences, just over 50% of which appear only once. The sequencing sample was made of sorted CD4+, CD8+, or CD8+CD57+ T cells (not recorded which) from PBMCs. Receptor source: a human donor with aplastic anemia.

The V call is TRBV10-1, the J call TRBJ1-5; TRBD1 might be the D (5 bases). Deletions cut 2 bases from V and 10 bases from J, with 12 bases between. The CDR3 loop spans 13 amino acids. The germline CDR1 and CDR2 sequences are WNHNN and SYGVQD (reference sequence). CDR3 nucleotide sequence: TGCGCCAGCAGTGAGGGGACCTACCGTCCCCAGCATTTT. Encoded protein: CASSEGTYRPQHF.

The chain has TRBV20-1 and TRBJ2-5; D is unresolved. This CDR3 has 14 residues. Germline-derived CDR1 and CDR2 are DFQATT and SNEGSKA (reference sequence). V shed 0 bases and J shed 2 bases, with 10 bases lying between them. DNA for the CDR3: TGCAGTGCTAGAGATAAGTCCTTACAAGAGACCCAGTACTTC. This sequence encodes CSARDKSLQETQYF.

The CDR3 reads CAISESRTGEQFF. As DNA, the CDR3 is TGTGCCATCAGTGAGTCGAGGACAGGAGAGCAGTTCTTC. The rearrangement links TRBV10-3 to TRBJ2-1; 7 nucleotides line up with TRBD1. CDR1 is ENHRY and CDR2 is SYGVKD in the germline V gene. The CDR3 is 13 residues long. J gave up 10 bases and V 0 bases, and 3 bases lay outside the gene matches.

On this clonotype itself: The junction differs from germline at one of its ends, possibly a read error. CDR3 protein: CASSPSGGERFYERFF. The CDR3 coding sequence is TGTGCCAGCAGCCCCAGCGGGGGGGAACGGTTTTATGAGCGGTTCTTC. This rearrangement joins TRBV4-2 to TRBJ2-1; 10 nucleotides match TRBD2. The CDR3 is 16 amino acids. CDR1 is LGHNA, CDR2 YNFKEQ, per germline.

The chain recombines TRBV7-2 with TRBJ1-2, with 7 bases identical to TRBD1. Germline V gene lookup returns CDR1 SGHTA and CDR2 FQGNSA. The junction had 6 bases not matched to a gene; V was cut back by 6 bases and J by 5 bases. The CDR3 runs 13 residues. For the CDR3, the DNA is TGTGCCAGCAGGACCGGGACAGCGTATGGCTACACCTTC. It is translated as CASRTGTAYGYTF. The full variable domain, in which reference TRBV7-2 and TRBJ1-2 provide the parts outside the CDR3, is GAGVSQSPSNKVTEKGKDVELRCDPISGHTALYWYRQSLGQGLEFLIYFQGNSAPDKSGLPSDRFSAERTGGSVSTLTIQRTQQEDSAVYLCASRTGTAYGYTFGSGTRLTVV.

Only a few counts were recorded for this clonotype. The CDR3 sequence is CAIRRDSGGALDTQYF. The CDR3 nucleotides are TGTGCCATCAGAAGGGATAGCGGGGGGGCCTTAGATACGCAGTATTTT. This chain uses TRBV10-3 with TRBJ2-3, with 11 bases that match TRBD2. The CDR3 loop spans 16 amino acids. V lost 6 bases, J lost 5 bases, and 10 bases stayed unmatched. Germline assignment: CDR1 ENHRY and CDR2 SYGVKD.

The CDR3 spells CASSNDRGAFGYTF. CDR3 DNA: TGTGCCAGCAGTAACGACAGGGGTGCTTTTGGCTACACCTTC. The chain has TRBV6-5 and TRBJ1-2, with 8 bases fitting TRBD1. Trimming at V came to 5 bases and at J to 7 bases, leaving 9 bases not matched to a gene. Germline V gene lookup returns CDR1 MNHEY and CDR2 SVGAGI. This CDR3 has 14 amino acids.

CDR3 nucleotide sequence: TGTGCCACCAGTGACTCAGGGGGCGCGTGGAAGCAGTACTTC. Protein sequence: CATSDSGGAWKQYF. V and J are TRBV24-1 and TRBJ2-7, with 8 nucleotides matching TRBD1. With V trimmed by 4 bases and J by 8 bases, 9 bases remained unmatched. CDR3 length: 14 residues. Per germline, CDR1 KGHDR and CDR2 SFDVKD.